This TCR beta chain was obtained from a study of CD8+CD57+ T cells in acquired aplastic anemia. Findings and limits, study-wide: Comparison of patients with controls identified approximately 28 shared CD8+ CDR3 sequences.

Details on this clonotype: Its antigen is undetermined.

In patients chosen for sequencing, flow cytometry had shown CD8+CD57+ cell expansion. Among the patients, all had severe acquired aplastic anemia. CDR1 and CDR2 (germline): LNHNV, YYDKDF (reference sequence). Trimming took off 0 bases at V and 0 bases at J, with 13 bases between the two ends. CDR3 length: 17 amino acids. Researchers used genomic DNA as the template to profile TCR beta VDJ and CDR3. TCRdb ran MiXCR on the reads and lists one entry per CDR3 protein. The data contain about 75,000 distinct CDR3 sequences, roughly 72% of them singletons. The TCR originated in a human donor with aplastic anemia. V usage is TRBV15 and J usage is TRBJ2-3; D remains unclear. Sequencing was carried out using sorted CD4+, CD8+, or CD8+CD57+ T cells (not recorded which) from PBMCs. CDR3 region: CATSRDLARPSTDTQYF. CDR3 in DNA: TGTGCCACCAGCAGAGATTTAGCTAGACCTAGCACAGATACGCAGTATTTT.